This T cell receptor beta chain appears in the sequencing data of a study of cytomegalovirus exposure and HLA in healthy donors. Study conclusions and caveats: An Asian-associated ancestry cluster reportedly showed fewer N-insertions than the roughly 700-donor mean in a later analysis.

Concerning this clone: Its target is not known.

60 Vbeta and 13 Jbeta primers were used in PCR. Sequencing was performed with immunoSEQ multiplex PCR; in TCRdb, only in-frame clones are kept and a portion is missing. In the table there are some 120,000 clones, around 70% of which are singletons. This CDR3 has 14 amino acids. V was shortened by 1 base and J by 6 bases, with 12 bases between the two germline ends. Germline assignment: CDR1 MNHEY and CDR2 SVGAGI. The J gene is TRBJ1-1, the V gene TRBV6-5, with D perhaps matching TRBD1 (6 bases). Sequenced sample: PBMCs. The receptor was isolated from a man aged 25 to 40 in good health and CMV-seropositive. Here the CDR3 reads CASSYLIPGAEAFF. The CDR3 bases are TGTGCCAGCAGTTACTTGATCCCAGGGGCTGAAGCTTTCTTT.